This entry concerns a single TCR beta chain. This record belongs to a study of blood T cell repertoires in COVID-19. Germline V gene lookup returns CDR1 MDHEN and CDR2 SYDVKM. The length of the CDR3 is 11 residues. Trimming cost V 9 bases and J 7 bases; bases outside gene matches: 6. Methods used by the authors: Using reference gene primer amplification, nucleated cell counts were estimated. The protocol was immunoSEQ multiplex PCR, while the TCRdb copy is restricted to in-frame clones and leaves out a portion. Clonal size and the V and J genes are those of that table, whereas D and trimming came from the DNA. There are 30,000 to 40,000 clones in the sample; around 80% occur only once, and 14% to 15% lies in the top ten.

The receptor was isolated from a man aged 80 or over with active or convalescent COVID-19. This sequence joins TRBV28 and TRBJ2-7; 7 bases agree with TRBD1. Sequencing input: peripheral blood. CDR3 in amino acids: CASGQDLEQYF. In DNA form, the CDR3 reads TGTGCCAGTGGACAGGACCTTGAGCAGTACTTC. Looking up the rest from reference TRBV28 and TRBJ2-7 gives the full variable domain: DVKVTQSSRYLVKRTGEKVFLECVQDMDHENMFWYRQDPGLGLRLIYFSYDVKMKEKGDIPEGYSVSREKKERFSLILESASTNQTSMYLCASGQDLEQYFGPGTRLTVT.